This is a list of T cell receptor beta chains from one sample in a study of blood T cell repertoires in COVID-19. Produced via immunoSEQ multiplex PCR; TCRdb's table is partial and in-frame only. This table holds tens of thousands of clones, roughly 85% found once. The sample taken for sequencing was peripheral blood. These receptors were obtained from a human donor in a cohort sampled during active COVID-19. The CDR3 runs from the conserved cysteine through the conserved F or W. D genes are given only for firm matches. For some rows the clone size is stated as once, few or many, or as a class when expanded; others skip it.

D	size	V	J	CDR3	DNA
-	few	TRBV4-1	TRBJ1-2	CASSLFRTAGGYTF	TGCGCCAGCAGCCTTTTCAGGACTGCGGGGGGCTACACCTTC
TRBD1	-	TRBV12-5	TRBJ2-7	CASGLVRDRGGYEQYF	TGTGCTAGTGGTTTGGTACGAGACAGGGGGGGCTACGAGCAGTACTTC
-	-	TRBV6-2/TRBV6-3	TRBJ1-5	CASSYVPVDSIQPQHF	TGTGCCAGCAGTTATGTGCCCGTGGACAGCATCCAGCCCCAGCATTTT
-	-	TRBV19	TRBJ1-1	CASSIEGAMNTEAFF	TGTGCCAGTAGTATAGAAGGGGCGATGAACACTGAAGCTTTCTTT
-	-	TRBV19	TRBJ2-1	CASSIDRGEEQFF	TGTGCCAGTAGTATAGACAGGGGGGAAGAGCAGTTCTTC
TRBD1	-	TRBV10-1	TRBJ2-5	CASSLYRGQETQYF	TGCGCCAGCAGCCTATACAGGGGCCAAGAGACCCAGTACTTC
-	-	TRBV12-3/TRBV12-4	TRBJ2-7	CASSLGQGTEQYF	TGTGCCAGCAGTTTAGGTCAGGGGACCGAGCAGTACTTC
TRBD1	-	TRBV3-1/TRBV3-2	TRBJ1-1	CASSPDRGPNTEAFF	TGTGCCAGCAGCCCGGACAGGGGGCCCAACACTGAAGCTTTCTTT
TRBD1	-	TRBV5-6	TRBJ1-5	CASSPRQGHQPQHF	TGTGCCAGCAGCCCGCGACAGGGACATCAGCCCCAGCATTTT
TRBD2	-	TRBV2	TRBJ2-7	CASSGASGTYEQYF	TGTGCCAGCAGTGGGGCTAGCGGCACCTACGAGCAGTACTTC
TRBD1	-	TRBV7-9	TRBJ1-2	CASRLGQGGYGYTF	TGTGCCAGCAGGCTCGGACAGGGAGGTTATGGCTACACCTTC
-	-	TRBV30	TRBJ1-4	CAWRRGGKLFF	TGTGCCTGGAGGAGAGGGGGAAAACTGTTTTTT
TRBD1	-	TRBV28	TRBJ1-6	CASRGQGSSPLHF	TGTGCCAGCAGGGGACAGGGTTCTTCACCCCTCCACTTT
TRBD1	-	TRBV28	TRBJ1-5	CASSRTGLGQPQHF	TGTGCCAGCAGTCGGACAGGACTTGGTCAGCCCCAGCATTTT
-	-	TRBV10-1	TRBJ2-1	CASSGDGSSYNEQFF	TGCGCCAGCAGTGGAGACGGGTCCTCCTACAATGAGCAGTTCTTC
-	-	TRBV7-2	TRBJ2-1	CASSRPGGQQQNNEQFF	TGTGCCAGCAGCCGCCCAGGAGGACAGCAACAGAACAATGAGCAGTTCTTC
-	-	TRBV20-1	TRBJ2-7	CSASHSYEQYF	TGCAGTGCTAGTCACAGCTACGAGCAGTACTTC
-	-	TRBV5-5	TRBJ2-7	CASSFGPDRFSYEQYF	TGTGCCAGCAGCTTTGGTCCGGACAGATTCTCCTACGAGCAGTACTTC
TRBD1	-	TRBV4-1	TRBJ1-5	CASSQEPGGDQPQHF	TGCGCCAGCAGCCAAGAACCAGGGGGCGATCAGCCCCAGCATTTT
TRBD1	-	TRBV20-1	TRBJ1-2	CSASGDRVSYGYTF	TGCAGTGCTAGTGGGGACAGGGTGTCCTATGGCTACACCTTC
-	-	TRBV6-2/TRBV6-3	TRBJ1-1	CASSYLDLLEAFF	TGTGCCAGCAGTTACTTAGACTTACTTGAAGCTTTCTTT
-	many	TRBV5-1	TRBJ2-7	CASSQHPGHLSYEQYF	TGCGCCAGCAGCCAACACCCGGGACACCTCTCCTACGAGCAGTACTTC
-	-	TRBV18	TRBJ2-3	CASSPLQGNTDTQYF	TGTGCCAGCTCACCCCTACAGGGAAACACAGATACGCAGTATTTT
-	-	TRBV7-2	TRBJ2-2	CASSSGLQNTGELFF	TGTGCCAGCAGCTCCGGACTTCAAAACACCGGGGAGCTGTTTTTT
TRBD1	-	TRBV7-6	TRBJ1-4	CASSAGTGRNEKLFF	TGTGCCAGCAGCGCCGGGACAGGGAGAAATGAAAAACTGTTTTTT
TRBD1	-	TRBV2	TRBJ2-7	CASAQFAGGHYEQYF	TGTGCCAGCGCCCAATTTGCAGGGGGCCACTACGAGCAGTACTTC
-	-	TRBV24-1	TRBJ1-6	CATSAGRYNSPLHF	TGTGCCACCAGTGCAGGCCGCTATAATTCACCCCTCCACTTT
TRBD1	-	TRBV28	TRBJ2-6	CAGSTGPGANVLTF	TGTGCCGGATCGACAGGGCCTGGGGCCAACGTCCTGACTTTC
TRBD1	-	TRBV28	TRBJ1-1	CASSSPTGLNTEAFF	TGTGCCAGCAGTTCCCCGACAGGGTTGAACACTGAAGCTTTCTTT
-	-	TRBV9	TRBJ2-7	CASSVGLAPYEQYF	TGTGCCAGCAGCGTCGGACTGGCCCCCTACGAGCAGTACTTC
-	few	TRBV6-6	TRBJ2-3	CASSYSGPLDTQYF	TGTGCCAGCAGTTACTCTGGGCCGCTAGATACGCAGTATTTT
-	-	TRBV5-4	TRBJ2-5	CASSRRYSRGETQYF	TGTGCCAGCAGCCGGAGGTATAGTAGAGGGGAGACCCAGTACTTC
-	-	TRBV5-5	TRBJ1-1	CASSAVGRGVTEAFF	TGTGCCAGCAGCGCGGTGGGCAGGGGAGTAACTGAAGCTTTCTTT
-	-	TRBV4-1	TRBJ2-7	CASSQGPTYEQYF	TGCGCCAGCAGCCAAGGCCCTACCTACGAGCAGTACTTC
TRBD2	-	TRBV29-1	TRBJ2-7	CSVEAELSRGGNWVYF	TGCAGCGTTGAAGCTGAACTGAGCCGGGGAGGGAATTGGGTGTACTTC
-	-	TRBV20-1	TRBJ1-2	CSAPGSQGYTF	TGCAGTGCCCCGGGGAGTCAGGGCTACACCTTC
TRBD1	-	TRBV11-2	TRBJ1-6	CASSLDRGQGNSPLHF	TGTGCCAGCAGCTTAGACCGTGGACAGGGCAATTCACCCCTCCACTTT
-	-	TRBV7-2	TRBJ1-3	CASSLVQGLGNTIYF	TGTGCCAGCAGCCTAGTGCAGGGTCTTGGAAACACCATATATTTT
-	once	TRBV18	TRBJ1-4	CASSQDSRGEKLFF	TGTGCCAGCTCACAGGACAGCCGAGGAGAAAAACTGTTTTTT
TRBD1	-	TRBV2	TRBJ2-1	CASKRTGDDSYNEQFF	TGTGCCAGCAAAAGGACAGGGGACGACTCCTACAATGAGCAGTTCTTC
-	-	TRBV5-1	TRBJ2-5	CASSLMAEQETQYF	TGCGCCAGCAGCTTGATGGCGGAGCAAGAGACCCAGTACTTC
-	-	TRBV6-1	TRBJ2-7	CASSEGPGPSYEQYF	TGTGCCAGCAGTGAAGGACCAGGGCCCTCCTACGAGCAGTACTTC
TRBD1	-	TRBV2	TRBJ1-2	CASRDRGLLNYGYTF	TGTGCCAGCCGGGACAGGGGGCTCTTGAACTATGGCTACACCTTC